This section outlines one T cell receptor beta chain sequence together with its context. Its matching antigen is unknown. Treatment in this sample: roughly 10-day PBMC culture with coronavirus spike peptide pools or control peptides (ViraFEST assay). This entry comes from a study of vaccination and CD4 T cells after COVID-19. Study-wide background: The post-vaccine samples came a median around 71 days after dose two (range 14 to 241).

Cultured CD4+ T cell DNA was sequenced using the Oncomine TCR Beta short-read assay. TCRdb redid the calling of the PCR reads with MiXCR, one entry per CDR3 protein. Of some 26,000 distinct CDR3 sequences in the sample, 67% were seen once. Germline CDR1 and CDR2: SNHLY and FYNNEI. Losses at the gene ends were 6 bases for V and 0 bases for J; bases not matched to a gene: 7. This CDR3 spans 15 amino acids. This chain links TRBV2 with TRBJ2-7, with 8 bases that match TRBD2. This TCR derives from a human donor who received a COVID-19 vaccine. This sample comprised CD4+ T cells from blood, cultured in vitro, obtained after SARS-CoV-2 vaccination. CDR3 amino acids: CASSPTGGSSYEQYF. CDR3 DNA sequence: TGTGCCAGCAGCCCGACGGGGGGGAGCTCCTACGAGCAGTACTTC.